A selection of T cell receptor beta chains follows, all from one sample in a study of vaccination and CD4 T cells after COVID-19. Their recognized antigens are unknown. TCRdb passed the PCR reads through MiXCR, listing each CDR3 protein once. This sample has fewer than 15,000 distinct CDR3 sequences; under 50% occur once, and the top ten carry 20% to 25%. The input for sequencing was cultured CD4+ T cells from blood, taken after SARS-CoV-2 vaccination. These receptors all stem from a human donor with COVID-19. CDR3s include the opening cysteine and the closing phenylalanine or tryptophan. The D gene is left open where the match is weak. Size values are once, few and many counts, or a class for expanded clones, and some rows have none.

TRBD2 TRBJ2-3 TRBV19 . TGTGCCAGTAGTATACGTAGCGGGGGGCCCACAGATACGCAGTATTTT CASSIRSGGPTDTQYF
. TRBJ1-2 TRBV19 . TGTGCCAGTAGTATGGTCGGATTTATCGGGTATGGCTACACCTTC CASSMVGFIGYGYTF
TRBD1 TRBJ1-1 TRBV19 . TGTGCCAGTAGTATGGACAGGGGGCAAACTGAAGCTTTCTTT CASSMDRGQTEAFF
. TRBJ2-2 TRBV7-9 . TGTGCCAGCAGCTTACCCAGGGGCGCGAACACCGGGGAGCTGTTTTTT CASSLPRGANTGELFF
. TRBJ1-5 TRBV28 few TGTGCCAGCCGCGGGGTGGCTCAGCCCCAGCATTTT CASRGVAQPQHF
. TRBJ1-4 TRBV6-5 . TGTGCCAGCAGTTACTCGATGGGGAGGGAAAAACTGTTTTTT CASSYSMGREKLFF
. TRBJ1-5 TRBV3-1 . TGTGCCAGCACCCAAGGGAGACAGAGCAATCAGCCCCAGCATTTT CASTQGRQSNQPQHF
. TRBJ1-5 TRBV20-1 few TGCAGTGCTAGAGCCTCATGGGGAGGCGGGAATCAGCCCCAGCATTTT CSARASWGGGNQPQHF
. TRBJ2-7 TRBV5-8 once TGTGCCAGCAGGACCCCACCGGCCGAGCAGTACTTC CASRTPPAEQYF
. TRBJ1-5 TRBV7-6 . TGTGCCAGCACCCCGGAGGGCAATCAGCCCCAGCATTTT CASTPEGNQPQHF
. TRBJ1-6 TRBV2 . TGTGCCAGCAGTGACGAACAGGGTCAAAATTCACCCCTCCACTTT CASSDEQGQNSPLHF
. TRBJ2-7 TRBV28 . TGTGCCAGCAGTTTACCCACAGGGCCCTACTCCTACGAGCAGTGCTTC CASSLPTGPYSYEQCF
TRBD2 TRBJ2-7 TRBV14 few TGTGCCAGCAGCCAAGGGCCTTCGGGGGGCTACGAGCAGTACTTC CASSQGPSGGYEQYF
TRBD1 TRBJ2-1 TRBV19 . TGTGCCAGTAGTATCCTGACAGGGAATGAGCAGTTCTTC CASSILTGNEQFF
. TRBJ1-2 TRBV6-2/TRBV6-3 few TGTGCCAGCAGTTACATCTTCGGACAGCCAGACTATGGCTACACCTTC CASSYIFGQPDYGYTF
TRBD2 TRBJ2-3 TRBV15 few TGTGCCACCAGCGCCCGAGCGGGGTCGGGCACAGATACGCAGTATTTT CATSARAGSGTDTQYF
. TRBJ1-6 TRBV14 . TGTGCCAGCAGCCAGCAGGGCTCCTATAATTCACCCCTCCACTTT CASSQQGSYNSPLHF
. TRBJ2-3 TRBV6-5 . TGTGCCAGCAGTTACTCGAGCAGGGGAAGTAAAGATACGCAGTATTTT CASSYSSRGSKDTQYF
TRBD1 TRBJ2-1 TRBV6-1 . TGTGCCAGCAGTAGGGACAGCTACAATGAGCAGTTCTTC CASSRDSYNEQFF
TRBD2 TRBJ2-2 TRBV6-2/TRBV6-3 few TGTGCCAGCAGAGACTCCGGGGGGACGGCCGGGGAGCTGTTTTTT CASRDSGGTAGELFF
. TRBJ2-3 TRBV11-2 . TGTGCCAGCAGCATACTCACTTGGGCAGATACGCAGTATTTT CASSILTWADTQYF
TRBD1 TRBJ1-3 TRBV7-2 few TGTGCCAGCAGCTCGGACAGGATCTCTGGAAACACCATATATTTT CASSSDRISGNTIYF
. TRBJ2-5 TRBV7-2 . TGTGCCAGCAGCTTAAGGGGCAGGGGGGCGGAGACCCAGTACTTC CASSLRGRGAETQYF
TRBD1 TRBJ2-1 TRBV7-8 once TGTGCCAGCAGCACCCCGGGACAGCCACAGTTCTTC CASSTPGQPQFF
TRBD2 TRBJ2-3 TRBV6-1 . TGTGCCAGCAGTGATTTAGGGCGGGGGGTGGCTGGCACAGATACGCAGTATTTT CASSDLGRGVAGTDTQYF
. TRBJ1-2 TRBV6-1 . TGTGCCAGCAATATCGGGAAAGACGGCTACACCTTC CASNIGKDGYTF
TRBD2 TRBJ2-5 TRBV6-1 few TGTGCCAGCAGAGTTAGCGGGGGGGGAGAGACCCAGTACTTC CASRVSGGGETQYF
TRBD1 TRBJ1-1 TRBV28 few TGTGCCGCGACAGGGAATTTTGGCACTGAAGCTTTCTTT CAATGNFGTEAFF
. TRBJ1-2 TRBV7-2 . TGTGCCAGCAGCCCCGCAGGGCTCAACTATGGCTACACCTTC CASSPAGLNYGYTF
TRBD1 TRBJ2-2 TRBV7-9 . TGTGCCAGCAGAACCGCTGGGACAGGCAAATCCGGGGAGCTGTTTTTT CASRTAGTGKSGELFF
. TRBJ2-3 TRBV6-1 . TGTGCCAGCAGTCAAAGGACTCTCACGAAAGATACGCAGTATTTT CASSQRTLTKDTQYF
. TRBJ2-5 TRBV21-1 . TGTGCCAGCAGCAAAAGACTAGCGGTTCTTGTAATCGAAGAGACCCAGTACTTC CASSKRLAVLVIEETQYF
TRBD2 TRBJ2-2 TRBV4-2 once TGTGCCAGCAGCCTCCTGGGACTAGCGGGGGACGGGGAGCTGTTTTTT CASSLLGLAGDGELFF
. TRBJ2-4 TRBV6-5 . TGTGCCAGCAGTTACGACACAACCAAAAACATTCAGTACTTC CASSYDTTKNIQYF
TRBD2 TRBJ2-5 TRBV12-3/TRBV12-4 . TGTGCCAGCAGAATGTCGGGCGGGGGGTCGTCAGGGGAGACCCAGTACTTC CASRMSGGGSSGETQYF
TRBD1 TRBJ2-7 TRBV6-2/TRBV6-3 few TGTGCCACCACACGGGACAGGGGATTCAACGAGCAGTACTTC CATTRDRGFNEQYF
. TRBJ2-7 TRBV6-2/TRBV6-3 . TGTGCCAGCAGTCCCCCAGGCAGGCACTACGAGCAGTACTTC CASSPPGRHYEQYF
TRBD1 TRBJ2-7 TRBV5-4 . TGTGCCAGCAGCTGGGGTGGGACAGGGGGCTACGAGCAGTACTTC CASSWGGTGGYEQYF
. TRBJ1-3 TRBV7-2 . TGTGCCAGCAGCTTAGTTTGGGGTGCCGGAAACACCATATATTTT CASSLVWGAGNTIYF
. TRBJ1-1 TRBV7-9 . TGTGCCAGCAGCCGAAGTGAAGGGGGAACTGAAGCTTTCTTT CASSRSEGGTEAFF
TRBD1 TRBJ1-1 TRBV2 . TGTGCCAGCAGTGAAATTGAGGGGGCGCGTACTGAAGCTTTCTTT CASSEIEGARTEAFF
. TRBJ1-5 TRBV24-1 few TGTGCCACCGCAAAAAATAGCAATCAGCCCCAGCATTTT CATAKNSNQPQHF
TRBD1 TRBJ2-1 TRBV24-1 few TGTGCCACCAGTGAGTCGGGACAGGGGTCTTACAATGAGCAGTTCTTC CATSESGQGSYNEQFF
TRBD1 TRBJ2-3 TRBV20-1 . TGCAGTGCTACCGGGACAGGGGCAGATACGCAGTATTTT CSATGTGADTQYF
TRBD1 TRBJ1-2 TRBV6-5 . TGTGCCAGCAGTTTTTTGGACAGGGGGCCCTATGGCTACACCTTC CASSFLDRGPYGYTF
. TRBJ1-1 TRBV29-1 . TGCAGCGTTGTCATGTTGAACACTGAAGCTTTCTTT CSVVMLNTEAFF
. TRBJ2-4 TRBV7-8 few TGTGCCAGCAGCGAACTAGCTACGAGTTACATTCAGTACTTC CASSELATSYIQYF
. TRBJ2-2 TRBV7-2 . TGTGCCAGCAGCTTAGAAGGGACCGGGGAGCTGTTTTTT CASSLEGTGELFF
. TRBJ1-3 TRBV4-1 . TGCGCCAGCAGCCAAGGGGCAGGGGGAAACACCATATATTTT CASSQGAGGNTIYF
. TRBJ2-1 TRBV6-1 . TGTGCCAGCAAACTCTTGAGCTTCGGAATGGGCGTGAGCTCCTACAATGAGCAGTTCTTC CASKLLSFGMGVSSYNEQFF
. TRBJ2-6 TRBV10-1 few TGCGCCAGCAAGGGATCTGGGGCCAACGTCCTGACTTTC CASKGSGANVLTF
TRBD1 TRBJ1-2 TRBV27 few TGTGCCAGCAGTCCCTCTCAGGGGGAGGGCTATGGCTACACCTTC CASSPSQGEGYGYTF
. TRBJ2-7 TRBV6-2/TRBV6-3 . TGTGCCAGCACCCCTTCCGACGGGGGCCCCTACGAGCAGTACTTC CASTPSDGGPYEQYF
. TRBJ2-7 TRBV7-2 few TGTGCCAGCAGCTTGGGAGGAGGTTACGAGCAGTACTTC CASSLGGGYEQYF
. TRBJ1-5 TRBV19 . TGTGCCAGTACCCAAGAGAATAGCAATCAGCCCCAGCATTTT CASTQENSNQPQHF
. TRBJ2-5 TRBV29-1 . TGCAGCGTTGAACTTAAAGGGACCCAGTACTTC CSVELKGTQYF
TRBD1 TRBJ1-6 TRBV20-1 few TGCAGTGCTAGACCTCGGGACAGGGTTACTAATTCACCCCTCCACTTT CSARPRDRVTNSPLHF
TRBD1 TRBJ1-1 TRBV7-6 . TGTGCCAGCAGCTTACGGACAGGACAGTACATTGGCACTGAAGCTTTCTTT CASSLRTGQYIGTEAFF
. TRBJ1-2 TRBV25-1 . TGTGCCAGCAGTGAATCTAGCGCTGCTAACTATGGCTACACCTTC CASSESSAANYGYTF